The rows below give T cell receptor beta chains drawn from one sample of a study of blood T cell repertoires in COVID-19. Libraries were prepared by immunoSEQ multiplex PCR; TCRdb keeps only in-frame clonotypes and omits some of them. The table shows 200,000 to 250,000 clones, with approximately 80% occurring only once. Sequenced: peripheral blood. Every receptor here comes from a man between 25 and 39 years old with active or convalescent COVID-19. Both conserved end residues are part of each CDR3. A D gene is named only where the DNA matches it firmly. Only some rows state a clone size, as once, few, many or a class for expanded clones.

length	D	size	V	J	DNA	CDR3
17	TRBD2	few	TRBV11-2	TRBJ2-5	TGTGCCAGCAGCTTAGATAGGGAGGGGCCAGGGTGGCAGACCCAGTACTTC	CASSLDREGPGWQTQYF
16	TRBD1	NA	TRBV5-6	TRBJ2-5	TGTGCCAGCATCCCTTTCGGGACAGCCGGCCAAGAGACCCAGTACTTC	CASIPFGTAGQETQYF
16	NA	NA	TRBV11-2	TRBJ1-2	TGTGCCAGCAGCTTAGCTCAGTGGGGAGGCGTAAATGGCTACACCTTC	CASSLAQWGGVNGYTF
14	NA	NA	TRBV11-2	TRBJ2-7	TGTGCCAGCAGCTTACTCGGGATGGCGTCCGAGCAGTACTTC	CASSLLGMASEQYF
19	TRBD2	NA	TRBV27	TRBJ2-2	TGTGCCAGCAGTTTTGGGGACCCGGGGTTCGCGGGAGCCACCGGGGAGCTGTTTTTT	CASSFGDPGFAGATGELFF
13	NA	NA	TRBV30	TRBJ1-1	TGTGCCTGGAATCAGGGGTTTAACACTGAAGCTTTCTTT	CAWNQGFNTEAFF
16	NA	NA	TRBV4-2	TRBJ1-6	TGTGCCAGCAGCCAAGAGACAGGTCCTTATAATTCACCCCTCCACTTT	CASSQETGPYNSPLHF
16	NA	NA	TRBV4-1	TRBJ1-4	TGCGCCAGCAGCCAAGATCCGGGCGGGTTCAATGAAAAACTGTTTTTT	CASSQDPGGFNEKLFF
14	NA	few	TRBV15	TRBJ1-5	TGTGCCACCAGTAGATACGGAGACAATCAGCCCCAGCATTTT	CATSRYGDNQPQHF
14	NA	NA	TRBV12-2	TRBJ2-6	TGTGCAAGTCGCTCACGGGTAGGGGCCAACGTCCTGACTTTC	CASRSRVGANVLTF
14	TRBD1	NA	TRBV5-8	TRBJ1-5	TGTGCCAGCAGCAGGGGGACAGGCGGTCAGCCCCAGCATTTT	CASSRGTGGQPQHF
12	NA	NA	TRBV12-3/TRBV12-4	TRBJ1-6	TGTGCCAGCAGCCTAGACGGAAGGACCCTCCACTTT	CASSLDGRTLHF
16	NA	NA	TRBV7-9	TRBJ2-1	TGTGCCAGCAGCTCAGGTCCGAGGGTTAGAGTCGATGAGCAGTTCTTC	CASSSGPRVRVDEQFF
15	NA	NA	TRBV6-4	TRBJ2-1	TGTGCCAGCAGTGACTTAGGAGGGACCTACAATGAGCAGTTCTTC	CASSDLGGTYNEQFF
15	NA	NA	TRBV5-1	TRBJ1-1	TGCGCCAGCAGCTCAAAACAGGGCGTAGGGACTGAAGCTTTCTTT	CASSSKQGVGTEAFF
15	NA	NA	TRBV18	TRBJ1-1	TGTGCCAGCTCACCACATTTCCAGGGGCAACCTGAAGCTTTCTTT	CASSPHFQGQPEAFF
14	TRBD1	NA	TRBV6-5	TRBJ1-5	TGTGCCACCATACCGACAGGGACAGGTCAGCCCCAGCATTTT	CATIPTGTGQPQHF
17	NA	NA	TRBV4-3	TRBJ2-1	TGCGCCAGCAGCCAAGATCCCGATGGGGCCTCCTACAATGAGCAGTTCTTC	CASSQDPDGASYNEQFF
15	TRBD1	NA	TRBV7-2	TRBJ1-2	TGTGCCAGCAGCTTAGGTGGGGACAGGGGATGGGGCTACACCTTC	CASSLGGDRGWGYTF
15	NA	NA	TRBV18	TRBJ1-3	TGTGCCAGCTCATCAACGGCGGGGTCTGGAAACACCATATATTTT	CASSSTAGSGNTIYF
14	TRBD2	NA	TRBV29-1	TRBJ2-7	TGCAGCGTCGTTACTAGCGGGAGGCCCTACGAGCAGTACTTC	CSVVTSGRPYEQYF
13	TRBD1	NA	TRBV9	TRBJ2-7	TGTGCCAGCAGCCCCCGACAGGGGAACGAGCAGTACTTC	CASSPRQGNEQYF
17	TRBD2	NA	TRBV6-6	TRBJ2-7	TGTGCCAGCAGTCCTATATACACTAGCGGGAGACCCTACGAGCAGTACTTC	CASSPIYTSGRPYEQYF
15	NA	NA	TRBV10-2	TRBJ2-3	TGCGCCAGCAGCCGGACTACCGCGATGGCAGATACGCAGTATTTT	CASSRTTAMADTQYF
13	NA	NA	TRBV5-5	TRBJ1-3	TGTGCCAGTGAACAGAACTCTGGAAACACCATATATTTT	CASEQNSGNTIYF
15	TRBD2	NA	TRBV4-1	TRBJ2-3	TGCGCCAGCAGCCCTGGGACTAGCGGGAGAGATACGCAGTATTTT	CASSPGTSGRDTQYF
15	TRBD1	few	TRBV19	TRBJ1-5	TGTGCCAGTAGTGGAACAGGGGGCTGGGGTCAGCCCCAGCATTTT	CASSGTGGWGQPQHF
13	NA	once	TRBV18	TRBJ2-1	TGTGCCAGCTCACCTAGACAAGACAATGAGCAGTTCTTC	CASSPRQDNEQFF
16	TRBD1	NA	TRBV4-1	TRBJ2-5	TGCGCCAGCAGCCAGGACCCCGGGACAGGGACGGAGACCCAGTACTTC	CASSQDPGTGTETQYF
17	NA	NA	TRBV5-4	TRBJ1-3	TGTGCCAGCAGCGTCGCCCGGACAGAAACCTCTGGAAACACCATATATTTT	CASSVARTETSGNTIYF
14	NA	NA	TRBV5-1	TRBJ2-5	TGCGCCAGCAGCTTGATAGCGGCCGAAGAGATCCAGTACTTC	CASSLIAAEEIQYF
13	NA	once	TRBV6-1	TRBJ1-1	TGTGCCAGCAGTGAACGGTCGCGCAGGGAAGCTTTCTTT	CASSERSRREAFF
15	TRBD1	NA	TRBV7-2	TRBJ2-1	TGTGCCAGCAGCCCTTGGACAGGGTCCTACAATGAGCAGTTCTTC	CASSPWTGSYNEQFF
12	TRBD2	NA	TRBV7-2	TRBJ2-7	TGTGCCAGTTCCCAGCGGGGCTACGAGCAGTACTTC	CASSQRGYEQYF
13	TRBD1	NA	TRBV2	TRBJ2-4	TGTGCCAGCAGATTCCGGGACAGAGACATTCAGTACTTC	CASRFRDRDIQYF
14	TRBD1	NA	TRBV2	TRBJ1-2	TGTGCCAGCATGGTGGACAGGGCAAACTATGGCTACACCTTC	CASMVDRANYGYTF
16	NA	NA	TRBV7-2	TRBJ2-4	TGTGCCAGCAGCTTAGGGGCCCAGGTAGCCAAAAACATTCAGTACTTC	CASSLGAQVAKNIQYF
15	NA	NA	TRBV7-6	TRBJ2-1	TGTGCCAGCAGCCCGGCGCGGGGACCCCGCTCTGAGCAGTTCTTC	CASSPARGPRSEQFF
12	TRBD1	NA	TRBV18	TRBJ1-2	TGTGCCAGCTCACAAGGACAGGGTGGCTACACCTTC	CASSQGQGGYTF
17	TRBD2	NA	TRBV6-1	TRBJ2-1	TGTGCCAGCAGTGAACGAGACTGGCGGGGGAGCTACAATGAGCAGTTCTTC	CASSERDWRGSYNEQFF
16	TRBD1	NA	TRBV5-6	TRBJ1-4	TGTGCCAGCAGCTTGGCCCCCGGGACAGGTAAAGAAAAACTGTTTTTT	CASSLAPGTGKEKLFF
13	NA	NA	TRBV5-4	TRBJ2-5	TGTGCCAGCAGCGACGGGACAATCGAGACCCAGTACTTC	CASSDGTIETQYF
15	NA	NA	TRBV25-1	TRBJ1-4	TGTGCCAGCAGTGTAACAGGGAGATGGGATGAAAAACTGTTTTTT	CASSVTGRWDEKLFF
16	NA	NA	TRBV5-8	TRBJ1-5	TGTGCCAGCAGCTTGGCCCTGGACTGGAGCAATCAGCCCCAGCATTTT	CASSLALDWSNQPQHF
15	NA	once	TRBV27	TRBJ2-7	TGTGCCAGCCAGGGAAGAGGGAGGCGCTCCTACGAGCAGTACTTC	CASQGRGRRSYEQYF
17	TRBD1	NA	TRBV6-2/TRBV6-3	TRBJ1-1	TGTGCCAGCAGTACTCGGACAGGCCAGCCCTTGAACACTGAAGCTTTCTTT	CASSTRTGQPLNTEAFF